The 24 T cell receptor beta chains below all came from one sample that was sequenced in a study of regulatory T cells in long-lasting Graves disease. Time point here: newly diagnosed GD, antithyroid drugs for less than 3 months. PBMC RNA served as the TCR library source. With iRepertoire HTBI primers and Arm-PCR of CDR3 regions, TCR beta libraries were built. TCRdb reprocessed the multiplex PCR reads via MiXCR and lists one record per CDR3 protein. This sample has 410,000 or so distinct CDR3 sequences, with about 15% found just once. This sample was shared with a second study, whose subject was T cells in Graves' hyperthyroidism and ophthalmopathy.

The specimen was peripheral blood mononuclear cells (PBMCs), collected at new diagnosis, from a patient treated with antithyroid drugs. All receptors derive from a woman aged 25 to 39 with Graves disease.

This clonotype was recorded at least ten times. This chain links TRBV11-2 with TRBJ2-1; TRBD2 aligns across 11 bases. Germline lookup yields CDR1 SGHAT and CDR2 FQNNGV. After removal of 1 base from V and 4 bases from J, the junction contained 3 bases not matched to a gene. This CDR3 is 16 amino acids long. CDR3 coding DNA: TGTGCCAGCAGCTTAGTCGGGACTAGCGGATACAATGAGCAGTTCTTC. This sequence encodes CASSLVGTSGYNEQFF. The entire variable domain, with the rest obtained from reference TRBV11-2 and TRBJ2-1, is as follows: EAGVAQSPRYKIIEKRQSVAFWCNPISGHATLYWYQQILGQGPKLLIQFQNNGVVDDSQLPKDRFSAERLKGVDSTLKIQPAKLEDSAVYLCASSLVGTSGYNEQFFGPGTRLTVL.

This clonotype has a count of ten or more. The genes are TRBV20-1 and TRBJ2-7; D is unresolved. Trimming took 1 base from V and 7 from J, leaving 11 bases between them. Germline CDR1 reads DFQATT; CDR2 reads SNEGSKA (reference sequence). The CDR3 contains 12 residues. This CDR3 is CSARVGSTEQYF. DNA of the CDR3: TGCAGTGCTAGAGTAGGGTCTACGGAGCAGTACTTC.

At least ten counts were recorded for this clonotype. V and J are TRBV27 and TRBJ1-2, with a possible D match to TRBD1 (5 bases). Between the trimmed V and J ends, which lost 6 bases and 2 bases, there was a span of 19 bases. The germline V gene has CDR1 MNHEY and CDR2 SMNVEV (reference sequence). The CDR3 is made up of 16 amino acids. CDR3 DNA: TGTGCCAGCAGCCAGCACCAAACCGACAGAAACTATGGCTACACCTTC. It translates to CASSQHQTDRNYGYTF.

This clonotype has ten or more counts. The genes are TRBV30 and TRBJ2-1; TRBD2 is a possible D gene (6 bases). The CDR3 has 16 amino acids. V was clipped by 4 bases and J by 0 bases, with 16 bases between them. Germline lookup yields CDR1 GTSNPN and CDR2 SVGIG (reference sequence). This CDR3 reads CAWIIRAAGSYNEQFF. CDR3 bases: TGTGCCTGGATAATCCGCGCAGCGGGCTCCTACAATGAGCAGTTCTTC. The whole variable domain, filled in from reference TRBV30 and TRBJ2-1, reads SQTIHQWPATLVQPVGSPLSLECTVEGTSNPNLYWYRQAAGRGLQLLFYSVGIGQISSEVPQNLSASRPQDRQFILSSKKLLLSDSGFYLCAWIIRAAGSYNEQFFGPGTRLTVL.

At least ten counts were recorded for this clonotype. The chain is built from TRBV10-3 and TRBJ2-3; 7 bases align to TRBD2. Germline loops: CDR1 ENHRY, CDR2 SYGVKD. The length of the CDR3 is 14 residues. V dropped 4 bases and J dropped 4; count of bases not matched to a gene: 5. For the CDR3, the DNA is TGTGCCATCAGTGTAGGCGGGAGCCCAGATACGCAGTATTTT. Its translation: CAISVGGSPDTQYF.

This clonotype was counted ten times or more. This chain uses TRBV13 with TRBJ2-5; the match to TRBD1 covers 7 bases. This CDR3 region has 16 residues. J was trimmed by 2 bases and V by 4 bases; bases with no gene match: 10. CDR1 is PRHDT and CDR2 is FYEKMQ in the germline V gene (reference sequence). CDR3 region: CASSWVQQGLQETQYF. The CDR3 region has the DNA TGTGCCAGCAGCTGGGTCCAACAGGGGTTACAAGAGACCCAGTACTTC.

The chain carries TRBV7-3 and TRBJ2-3; 7 nucleotides align to TRBD2. The ends lost 5 bases at V and 0 bases at J; junction bases unmatched: 11. Germline CDR1 is SGHTA and CDR2 is FQGTGA. The CDR3 is 17 residues long. CDR3 residues: CASSPGGGWPSTDTQYF. In DNA form, the CDR3 reads TGTGCCAGCAGCCCTGGGGGGGGGTGGCCTAGCACAGATACGCAGTATTTT.

This clonotype was recorded at least ten times. J is TRBJ1-1 and V is TRBV27; 11 positions agree with TRBD1. Germline V gene data show CDR1 as MNHEY and CDR2 as SMNVEV (reference sequence). The V and J ends lost 8 bases and 0 bases, in that order; junction bases with no gene match: 8. The CDR3 is made up of 16 amino acids. CDR3: CASWTGGARMNTEAFF. For the CDR3, the DNA is TGTGCCAGCTGGACAGGGGGCGCGAGAATGAACACTGAAGCTTTCTTT.

This clonotype has only a few counts. One base away lies a much larger clone, so this may be a sequencing read error. The chain employs TRBV12-3 or TRBV12-4 and TRBJ2-7; weak D call: TRBD1 (6 bases). Between the trimmed V and J ends, which lost 4 bases and 4 bases, there was a span of 11 bases. The CDR3 length is 13 residues. CDR3 DNA sequence: TGTGCCAGCAGTTGGGGGCAGAGGTACGAGCAGTACTTC. It yields the protein CASSWGQRYEQYF.

Only a few counts were recorded for this clonotype. The V call is TRBV5-8, the J call TRBJ2-5; TRBD1 agrees at 10 bases. The tail of the sequence fits TRBJ2-1 better, so the J call may be wrong. Germline V gene sequence: CDR1 SGHTS, CDR2 YDEGEE. This CDR3 region has 15 residues. CDR3 DNA: TGTGCCAGCATCCACCTGACAGGGGGCATGTATGAGCAGTTCTTC. Protein: CASIHLTGGMYEQFF.

This clonotype was found a few times. V gene TRBV12-3 or TRBV12-4 combines with J gene TRBJ2-7; a possible D gene is TRBD2 (5 bases). The CDR3 totals 16 residues. The V end lost 8 bases, the J end lost 0 bases, and 20 bases lay between the germline ends. The CDR3 DNA follows: TGTGCCAGCCCCCGCAGTGCGGGCCTTAGCTCCTACGAGCAGTACTTC. It translates to CASPRSAGLSSYEQYF.

Ten or more counts support this clonotype. The CDR3 DNA sequence: TGTGCCAGCAGCCCCCTCCTTTGGGGGAGTAAGTTCTTC. It yields the protein CASSPLLWGSKFF. The V gene is TRBV3-1, the J gene TRBJ2-1; D could derive from TRBD1 or TRBD2 (5 bases each). The CDR3 has 13 amino acids. The germline V gene encodes CDR1 LGHDT and CDR2 YNNKEL (reference sequence). The V gene lost 4 bases and the J gene lost 14 bases, with 18 bases spanning the gap.

The chain couples TRBV30 to TRBJ1-2; D is possibly TRBD1 (5 bases). This CDR3 contains 16 residues. In germline, CDR1 is GTSNPN, CDR2 SVGIG (reference sequence). V was pared by 0 bases and J by 8 bases, with 22 bases between. The DNA of the CDR3 is TGTGCCTGGAGTGTACTCTGGGAGGGGACGGAAGAAGGCTACACCTTC. Its protein is CAWSVLWEGTEEGYTF.

This clonotype has ten or more counts. The rearrangement uses TRBV3-1 and TRBJ2-1, with TRBD2 matching 15 bases. Germline assignment: CDR1 LGHDT and CDR2 YNNKEL (reference sequence). The J segment lost 0 bases and the V segment lost 6 bases, leaving 9 bases of the junction unmatched. CDR3 length: 19 residues. The CDR3 coding sequence is TGTGCCAGCAGTGTGGGACTAGCGGGAGGTGGAAGCTCCTACAATGAGCAGTTCTTC. This codes for CASSVGLAGGGSSYNEQFF.

DNA of the CDR3: TGTGCCAGCTCACCAGGCAGACAACTCTACGAGCAGTACTTC. Translated, it gives CASSPGRQLYEQYF. This chain connects TRBV18 to TRBJ2-7; no firm D call. The CDR3 is 14 amino acids. The germline V and J ends were trimmed by 2 bases and 3 bases, with 11 bases remaining between them. Germline loops: CDR1 KGHSH, CDR2 LQKENI.

This chain connects TRBV24-1 to TRBJ1-1; the D is unclear. In germline, CDR1 is KGHDR, CDR2 SFDVKD. Trimming left V 5 bases short and J 11 bases short, with 11 bases between. CDR3 length equals 11 residues. CDR3 sequence: CATSGGDLAFF. Here the CDR3 DNA reads TGTGCCACCAGTGGGGGAGATTTGGCTTTCTTT.

This clonotype has ten or more counts. This chain joins TRBV20-1 and TRBJ2-1, with 13 bases identical to TRBD2. The CDR3 sequence is 15 residues long. Germline V gene lookup returns CDR1 DFQATT and CDR2 SNEGSKA (reference sequence). The J segment lost 7 bases and the V segment lost 3 bases, leaving 6 bases of the junction unmatched. The CDR3 sequence: CSASLLAGGPNEQFF. For the CDR3, the DNA is TGCAGTGCTAGCCTACTAGCGGGAGGGCCAAATGAGCAGTTCTTC.

This clonotype appeared many times. The V gene is TRBV11-2, the J gene TRBJ2-3; TRBD2 aligns across 11 bases. Germline V gives CDR1 SGHAT, CDR2 FQNNGV. V gave up 5 bases and J gave up 3 bases; unmatched junction bases: 7. The CDR3 loop spans 16 amino acids. As DNA, the CDR3 is TGTGCCAGCAGCACCACTAGCGGGAGTGTGACAGATACGCAGTATTTT. Translated: CASSTTSGSVTDTQYF. The whole variable domain, filled in from reference TRBV11-2 and TRBJ2-3, reads EAGVAQSPRYKIIEKRQSVAFWCNPISGHATLYWYQQILGQGPKLLIQFQNNGVVDDSQLPKDRFSAERLKGVDSTLKIQPAKLEDSAVYLCASSTTSGSVTDTQYFGPGTRLTVL.

This clonotype was detected ten times or more. V usage is TRBV12-3 or TRBV12-4 and J usage is TRBJ1-1; D remains unclear. There are 14 residues in the CDR3. The V end was cut by 3 bases, the J end by 5 bases, with 13 bases between. As DNA, the CDR3 is TGTGCCAGCAGTTTCCCGGGTAGATGGACTGAAGCTTTCTTT. This codes for CASSFPGRWTEAFF.

This clonotype was recorded many times. The J gene is TRBJ2-1, the V gene TRBV12-5, with TRBD2 matching 9 bases. Germline V gives CDR1 LGHNT, CDR2 FRNRAP. The CDR3 totals 11 residues. CDR3 coding DNA: TGTGCCAGCGGGAGGTACAATGAGCAGTTCTTC. Translation: CASGRYNEQFF.

At least ten counts were recorded for this clonotype. J is TRBJ2-7 and V is TRBV11-3; 8 nucleotides align to TRBD1. J lost 5 bases, V lost 5 bases, and 8 bases had no gene match. CDR3 length equals 14 residues. CDR1 and CDR2 (germline): SGHNT, YENEEA. The chain's CDR3 is CASSPRTGKDEQYF. As DNA, the CDR3 is TGTGCCAGCAGCCCCCGGACAGGGAAGGACGAGCAGTACTTC.

This clonotype has more than one count but fewer than ten. A much more abundant neighbour one base away suggests this may be a read error. The chain links TRBV18 to TRBJ1-1, with 7 bases that match TRBD1. Per germline, CDR1 KGHSH and CDR2 LQKENI. The ends lost 4 bases at V and 3 bases at J; junction bases unmatched: 5. This CDR3 contains 14 residues. CDR3 DNA sequence: TGTGCCAGCTCACTGGACAGGAGGGACACTGAAGCTTTCTTT. Translated: CASSLDRRDTEAFF.

The table lists this clonotype with a count of one. The CDR3 spells CASSHRRADEQFF. The CDR3 DNA is TGCGCCAGCAGCCACCGCAGGGCGGATGAGCAGTTCTTC. The chain employs TRBV4-1 and TRBJ2-1; weak D call: TRBD1 (5 bases). Germline CDR1 and CDR2: MGHRA and YSYEKL. The V and J ends lost 3 bases and 8 bases respectively, with 11 bases between them. CDR3 length: 13 amino acids.

Many counts were recorded for this clonotype. The V call is TRBV12-3 or TRBV12-4, the J call TRBJ2-5; D possibly matches TRBD1 or TRBD2 (5 bases each). The V end lost 6 bases, the J end lost 5 bases, and 19 bases lay between the germline ends. The CDR3 sequence is 15 residues long. This chain's CDR3 is CASRLTGPTSETQYF. The CDR3 DNA follows: TGTGCCAGCAGGCTCACGGGACCCACCTCCGAGACCCAGTACTTC.